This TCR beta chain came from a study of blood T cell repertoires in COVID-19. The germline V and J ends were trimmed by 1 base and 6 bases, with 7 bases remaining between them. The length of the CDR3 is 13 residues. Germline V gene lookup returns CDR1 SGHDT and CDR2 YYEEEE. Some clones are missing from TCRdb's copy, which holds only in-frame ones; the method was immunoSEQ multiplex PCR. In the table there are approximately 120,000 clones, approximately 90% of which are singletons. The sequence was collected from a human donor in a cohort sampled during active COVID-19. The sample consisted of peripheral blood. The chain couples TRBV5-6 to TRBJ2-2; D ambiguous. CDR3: CASSLRGAGELFF. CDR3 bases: TGTGCCAGCAGCTTGAGAGGCGCCGGGGAGCTGTTTTTT.